These T cell receptor beta chains were read from a single sample in a study of T cells after yellow fever vaccination. TCRdb analysed the 5' RACE reads with MiXCR anew, one entry per CDR3 protein. This table has about 150,000 distinct CDR3 sequences, approximately 6.2% appearing once. The sequenced sample was CD4+ T cells sorted from PBMCs, obtained on the day of the first yellow fever vaccination. These receptors all stem from a man younger than 35 who received the YFV17D yellow fever vaccine. CDR3s leave out the opening cysteine and the closing phenylalanine or tryptophan.

TRBV28	TRBJ1-2	ASSLIRDGYT
TRBV7-9	TRBJ1-2	ASSSFGISSYGYT
TRBV3-1	TRBJ1-1	ASRLRDSNTEAF
TRBV5-1	TRBJ2-1	ASSLAGVAYNEQF
TRBV12-3/TRBV12-4	TRBJ2-2	ASSLRRGTFNTGELF
TRBV6-4	TRBJ2-3	ASSQGAAGTQY
TRBV12-3/TRBV12-4	TRBJ1-5	ASSLGAQFNQPQH
TRBV5-1	TRBJ2-3	ASSAGGRAGAHTQY
TRBV20-1	TRBJ2-1	SPPTHNEQF
TRBV9	TRBJ2-5	ASSVGYSGGQETQY
TRBV5-4	TRBJ1-1	ASSFGGGNTEAF
TRBV5-1	TRBJ2-2	ASSRGQGVGTGELF
TRBV7-6	TRBJ2-1	ASSFSTSGGAGEQF
TRBV3-1	TRBJ2-2	ASSQSAPDTGELF
TRBV23-1	TRBJ1-1	VCRREMHPEAF
TRBV7-2	TRBJ2-5	ASSLANQETQY
TRBV6-5	TRBJ2-5	ASSSRTSGKETQY
TRBV7-2	TRBJ1-1	ASSQPGVGTEAF
TRBV5-1	TRBJ1-4	ASSLTPGSEKLF
TRBV20-1	TRBJ1-5	SARPGTGNQPQH
TRBV2	TRBJ2-5	ASSEIGGQN
TRBV5-1	TRBJ2-6	ASKPFGSGANVLT
TRBV11-2	TRBJ2-1	ASSLTGQVYNEQF
TRBV20-1	TRBJ2-5	SARRAGVQETQY
TRBV5-1	TRBJ2-3	ASSLEGTGTNTQY
TRBV10-3	TRBJ1-1	AIRKDLNTEAF
TRBV6-5	TRBJ1-2	ASSYSSQGLGGYT
TRBV20-1	TRBJ2-7	SARDRSGQAAEQY
TRBV7-3	TRBJ2-2	ASRNYGNTGELF
TRBV5-6	TRBJ2-5	ASSSLAGAQETQY
TRBV4-3	TRBJ2-3	ASSQGGGADTQY
TRBV5-5	TRBJ1-5	ASSSFGTGGNQPQH
TRBV20-1	TRBJ1-6	SARDQGPEGSPLH
TRBV18	TRBJ2-7	ASSSGFSAEQY
TRBV5-1	TRBJ2-2	ASSSTPGDPGELF